These 30 T cell receptor beta chains were sequenced from one sample in a study of preoperative IRX-2 immunotherapy in early breast cancer. Data came from immunoSEQ multiplex PCR; TCRdb stores just in-frame clones and leaves some out. The table shows roughly 99,000 clones, with about nine tenths occurring only once. Treatment indicated: preoperative locoregional IRX-2 cytokine immunotherapy. Source: tumor tissue, taken after IRX-2 immunotherapy. These receptors were collected from a human donor with breast cancer.

This clone was picked up one time. This sequence joins TRBV15 and TRBJ2-5; D may be TRBD1 or TRBD2 (6 bases each). Germline CDR1 reads LNHNV; CDR2 reads YYDKDF (reference sequence). Trimming pared 0 bases from V and 5 bases from J, leaving 13 bases between. CDR3 size: 15 residues. Here the CDR3 reads CATSRELGGHETQYF. Written as DNA, the CDR3 is TGTGCCACCAGCAGAGAGCTCGGGGGACACGAGACCCAGTACTTC.

The V and J genes are TRBV5-1 and TRBJ2-7; 9 bases line up with TRBD2. Losses at the gene ends were 2 bases for V and 4 bases for J; bases not matched to a gene: 4. Germline assignment: CDR1 SGHRS and CDR2 YFSETQ. The length of the CDR3 is 14 residues. The CDR3 nucleotides read TGCGCCAGCAGCTTTGGCGGGAGGGGTTACGAGCAGTACTTC. Its protein is CASSFGGRGYEQYF.

The CDR3 DNA reads as TGCGCCAGCAGCTTGGTGGCTAGCTGGGATACGCAGTATTTT. Translation: CASSLVASWDTQYF. This chain joins TRBV5-1 and TRBJ2-3, with D maybe TRBD2 (5 bases). CDR3 length equals 14 residues. Trimming took 0 bases from V and 6 from J, leaving 11 bases between them. Germline V gives CDR1 SGHRS, CDR2 YFSETQ.

The V call is TRBV7-4, the J call TRBJ1-5; D gene unclear. The CDR3 has 13 residues. The germline gives CDR1 SGHVT, CDR2 SQSDAQ. Trimming took off 4 bases at V and 2 bases at J, with 6 bases between the two ends. CDR3 nucleotides: TGTGCCAGCAGCTCCCGACGCAATCAGCCCCAGCATTTT. Its translation: CASSSRRNQPQHF.

The V and J genes are TRBV28 and TRBJ1-2, with TRBD1 matching 9 bases. This CDR3 comprises 20 residues. V lost 5 bases to trimming and J lost 4 bases; unmatched junction nucleotides: 23. Germline V gene lookup returns CDR1 MDHEN and CDR2 SYDVKM. CDR3 DNA sequence: TGTGCCAGCAGTCTTACTGATCCCGGGACAGGGAGGAGGAGAGGCTATGGCTACACCTTC. It translates to CASSLTDPGTGRRRGYGYTF.

The chain combines TRBV28 with TRBJ2-6; 8 bases line up with TRBD1. This CDR3 has 15 amino acids. V dropped 6 bases and J dropped 2; count of bases not matched to a gene: 3. Germline assignment: CDR1 MDHEN and CDR2 SYDVKM. The CDR3 region is CASRGQEAGANVLTF. The CDR3 region has the DNA TGTGCCAGCAGGGGACAGGAGGCTGGGGCCAACGTCCTGACTTTC.

V is TRBV29-1 and J is TRBJ2-1, with D maybe TRBD1 (6 bases). Per germline, CDR1 SQVTM and CDR2 ANQGSEA. This CDR3 has 15 amino acids. The V end lost 6 bases, the J end lost 3 bases, and 18 bases lay between the germline ends. The CDR3 is CSVPQPGDYYNEQFF. Written as DNA, the CDR3 is TGCAGCGTCCCTCAACCAGGGGATTACTACAATGAGCAGTTCTTC.

The chain combines TRBV28 with TRBJ1-3, with D tentatively TRBD1 (5 bases). With 7 bases removed from V and 0 bases from J, the gap between germline ends came to 16 bases. In germline, CDR1 is MDHEN, CDR2 SYDVKM. This CDR3 is built from 16 residues. In DNA form, the CDR3 reads TGTGCCAGCAAAAGAGGGACCTCCGACTCTGGAAACACCATATATTTT. Amino acid sequence: CASKRGTSDSGNTIYF.

Worth noting for this clone: The junction does not match germline at one end; this may be a read error. The rearrangement joins TRBV6-4 to TRBJ2-7; 7 positions agree with TRBD2. Per germline, CDR1 MRHNA and CDR2 SNTAGT. There are 12 residues in the CDR3. The CDR3 region is CAISGGSHEQYF. Written as DNA, the CDR3 is TGTGCCATCAGTGGCGGGAGCCACGAGCAGTACTTC.

The chain uses TRBV23-1 and TRBJ2-5; 8 positions match TRBD2. TRBV23-1 counts as an open reading frame of uncertain function. With V trimmed by 0 bases and J by 3 bases, 6 bases remained unmatched. This CDR3 spans 16 amino acids. CDR3 in DNA: TGCGCCAGCAGTCAATCGCAGCGGGGGTGTAAAGAGACCCAGTACTTC. It specifies CASSQSQRGCKETQYF.

J is TRBJ2-7 and V is TRBV7-8; 7 positions agree with TRBD1. This CDR3 region has 14 residues. Trimming cost V 2 bases and J 1 base; bases outside gene matches: 2. Germline V gives CDR1 SGHVS, CDR2 FQNEAQ. CDR3 coding DNA: TGTGCCAGCAGCTTACAGGGACAGTCCTACGAGCAGTACTTC. Translating gives CASSLQGQSYEQYF.

This sequence joins TRBV6-8 and TRBJ2-7, with 7 bases matching TRBD1. The V gene's germline CDR1 is MNHGY and CDR2 SAAAGT. Trimming cost V 6 bases and J 3 bases; bases outside gene matches: 8. This CDR3 comprises 14 residues. In DNA form, the CDR3 reads TGTGCCAGCAGAAGACAGGGTGGTAACTACGAGCAGTACTTC. Translation gives CASRRQGGNYEQYF.

This rearrangement joins TRBV11-3 to TRBJ1-5; TRBD1 is a possible D gene (5 bases). The germline V gene has CDR1 SGHNT and CDR2 YENEEA. CDR3 length: 16 residues. V lost 0 bases and J lost 0, with 9 bases in between. The CDR3 nucleotides read TGTGCCAGCAGCTTAGAGGGCGGGGGTAGCAATCAGCCCCAGCATTTT. Translated: CASSLEGGGSNQPQHF.

As regards this clone: Germline and junction disagree at one end, which may indicate a read error. The chain employs TRBV14 and TRBJ2-7; D is uncertain. Per germline, CDR1 SGHDN and CDR2 FVKESK. This CDR3 spans 12 amino acids. CDR3 nucleotide sequence: TGTGCCAGCAGCCCGCACGGCTACAAGCAGTACTTC. Residues: CASSPHGYKQYF. The whole variable domain, remainder taken from reference TRBV14 and TRBJ2-7, is EAGVTQFPSHSVIEKGQTVTLRCDPISGHDNLYWYRRVMGKEIKFLLHFVKESKQDESGMPNNRFLAERTGGTYSTLKVQPAELEDSGVYFCASSPHGYKQYFGPGTRLTVT.

The rearrangement links TRBV6-1 to TRBJ2-5; the D gene could be TRBD1 or TRBD2 (5 bases each). The CDR3 has 15 residues. Per germline, CDR1 MNHNS and CDR2 SASEGT. V was pared by 1 base and J by 4 bases, with 13 bases between. CDR3 residues: CASSEGGMVGETQYF. The CDR3 coding sequence is TGTGCCAGCAGTGAAGGGGGGATGGTAGGAGAGACCCAGTACTTC.

The chain links TRBV19 to TRBJ1-1, with D tentatively TRBD1 (6 bases). This CDR3 has 13 amino acids. From germline, CDR1 is LNHDA and CDR2 SQIVND (reference sequence). Trimming took 8 bases from V and 3 from J, leaving 13 bases between them. The CDR3, as DNA: TGTGCCAGTGCCTCGGGGGGCGACACTGAAGCTTTCTTT. The encoded protein is CASASGGDTEAFF.

This clone appeared once. The V and J genes are TRBV22-1 and TRBJ1-4; the table gives TRBD1 as D, unverified against the DNA. TRBV22-1 is tagged as a pseudogene. The CDR3 is made up of 14 amino acids. DNA for the CDR3: TGTGCCACCAATCCCGGGACAGGGGAAGAAAAACTGTTTTTT. Its protein is CATNPGTGEEKLFF.

This clone was picked up one time. This sequence joins TRBV11-3 and TRBJ1-3; D call uncertain. CDR3 length: 16 residues. Germline V CDR1 and CDR2: SGHNT, YENEEA. Trimming cost V 5 bases and J 1 base, with 15 bases left between them. The CDR3 DNA is TGTGCCAGCAGCCGGTCGAAGGGCGGGTCTGGAAACACCATATATTTT. Amino acid sequence: CASSRSKGGSGNTIYF.

The chain employs TRBV19 and TRBJ2-3; unclear D gene. V was shortened by 5 bases and J by 2 bases, with 11 bases between the two germline ends. Germline loops: CDR1 LNHDA, CDR2 SQIVND (reference sequence). This CDR3 comprises 14 residues. This CDR3 reads CASSDMTFTDTQYF. In DNA, the CDR3 is TGTGCCAGTAGTGACATGACTTTCACAGATACGCAGTATTTT. The whole variable domain, filled in from reference TRBV19 and TRBJ2-3, reads DGGITQSPKYLFRKEGQNVTLSCEQNLNHDAMYWYRQDPGQGLRLIYYSQIVNDFQKGDIAEGYSVSREKKESFPLTVTSAQKNPTAFYLCASSDMTFTDTQYFGPGTRLTVL.

This clone occurred once. The chain's CDR3 is CASSPLGTMNTEAFF. The CDR3 DNA reads TGTGCCAGCAGCCCTCTAGGGACCATGAACACTGAAGCTTTCTTT. This chain connects TRBV14 to TRBJ1-1; TRBD1 is a possible D gene (5 bases). The CDR3 runs to 15 residues. The V and J ends lost 4 bases and 0 bases respectively, with 12 bases between them. CDR1 is SGHDN and CDR2 is FVKESK in the germline V gene.

The V gene is TRBV5-1, the J gene TRBJ2-7, with a weak D call TRBD1 (6 bases). The CDR3 spans 15 residues. Germline-derived CDR1 and CDR2 are SGHRS and YFSETQ. The V and J ends lost 0 bases and 2 bases respectively, with 12 bases between them. DNA of the CDR3: TGCGCCAGCAGCTTGGAACAGGGTGCTACCTACGAGCAGTACTTC. This gives the protein CASSLEQGATYEQYF.

This clone appeared once. The CDR3 DNA is TGTGCTAGTGGTGGAATCCGGGCGAACACCGGCAATGAGCAGTTCTTC. Protein: CASGGIRANTGNEQFF. This sequence joins TRBV12-5 and TRBJ2-1; D not resolved. Germline V gives CDR1 LGHNT, CDR2 FRNRAP. V shed 5 bases and J shed 6 bases, with 20 bases lying between them. The CDR3 extends over 16 amino acids.

V usage is TRBV6-8 and J usage is TRBJ2-7; TRBD1 agrees at 8 bases. The germline V gene encodes CDR1 MNHGY and CDR2 SAAAGT. V gave up 1 base and J gave up 5 bases; unmatched junction bases: 4. CDR3 length: 14 residues. Written as DNA, the CDR3 is TGTGCCAGCAGTTACTTGCAGGGGGCCCACGAGCAGTACTTC. It encodes CASSYLQGAHEQYF.

Only one count was recorded for this clone. This rearrangement joins TRBV7-2 to TRBJ2-7; TRBD1 matches 11 bases. CDR3 length: 15 amino acids. CDR1 and CDR2 from the germline V gene are SGHTA and FQGNSA. V lost 5 bases, J lost 5 bases, and 8 bases stayed unmatched. CDR3: CASSLPRTGGDEQYF. CDR3 DNA: TGTGCCAGCAGCCTACCACGGACAGGGGGCGACGAGCAGTACTTC.

The CDR3 reads CASSSTRGNFMNTEAFF. CDR3 coding DNA: TGTGCCAGCAGTTCAACCCGGGGGAATTTTATGAACACTGAAGCTTTCTTT. The V gene is TRBV6-8, the J gene TRBJ1-1, with D possibly matching TRBD1 (5 bases). CDR1 and CDR2 (germline): MNHGY, SAAAGT. Between the trimmed V and J ends, which lost 4 bases and 0 bases, there was a span of 18 bases. This CDR3 is 17 amino acids long.

The rearrangement links TRBV19 to TRBJ1-1; D perhaps matches TRBD1 (6 bases). V lost 4 bases and J 5 bases, leaving 17 bases between the germline ends. Germline lookup yields CDR1 LNHDA and CDR2 SQIVND (reference sequence). The CDR3 length is 15 residues. The CDR3 bases are TGTGCCAGTAGTAGGATCGGCGGGGGGCAAACTGAAGCTTTCTTT. Translating gives CASSRIGGGQTEAFF.

In its sample, this clone was seen a few times. The CDR3 loop reads CASSHQDSIQPQHF. In DNA, the CDR3 is TGTGCCAGCAGCCACCAGGACAGTATCCAGCCCCAGCATTTT. The genes are TRBV6-8 and TRBJ1-5; D perhaps matches TRBD1 (6 bases). V was cut by 6 bases and J by 7 bases, with 16 bases left in between. Germline V gene sequence: CDR1 MNHGY, CDR2 SAAAGT. This CDR3 has 14 amino acids.

The rearrangement joins TRBV6-8 to TRBJ2-2, with 11 bases lining up with TRBD2. V gave up 10 bases and J gave up 0 bases; unmatched junction bases: 10. Germline V gives CDR1 MNHGY, CDR2 SAAAGT. The CDR3 extends over 17 amino acids. CDR3 loop: CAILRTSGSANTGELFF. The CDR3 DNA follows: TGTGCCATCCTTAGGACTAGCGGGTCCGCGAACACCGGGGAGCTGTTTTTT.

The V call is TRBV19, the J call TRBJ2-5; D might be TRBD1 (5 bases). V was trimmed by 7 bases and J by 5 bases, leaving 14 bases between them. CDR1 LNHDA and CDR2 SQIVND come from the germline V gene (reference sequence). CDR3 length: 13 amino acids. CDR3 DNA: TGTGCCAGTAATTTGGGGCCCGGGGAGACCCAGTACTTC. Translation gives CASNLGPGETQYF.

This sequence joins TRBV6-8 and TRBJ2-3; D tentatively fits TRBD1 or TRBD2 (7 bases each). There are 15 residues in the CDR3. Between the trimmed V and J ends, which lost 4 bases and 8 bases, there was a span of 19 bases. Germline CDR1 reads MNHGY; CDR2 reads SAAAGT. The CDR3 protein is CASSLVPTGRGTQYF. The DNA of the CDR3 is TGTGCCAGCAGTTTAGTTCCGACAGGGAGGGGTACGCAGTATTTT.